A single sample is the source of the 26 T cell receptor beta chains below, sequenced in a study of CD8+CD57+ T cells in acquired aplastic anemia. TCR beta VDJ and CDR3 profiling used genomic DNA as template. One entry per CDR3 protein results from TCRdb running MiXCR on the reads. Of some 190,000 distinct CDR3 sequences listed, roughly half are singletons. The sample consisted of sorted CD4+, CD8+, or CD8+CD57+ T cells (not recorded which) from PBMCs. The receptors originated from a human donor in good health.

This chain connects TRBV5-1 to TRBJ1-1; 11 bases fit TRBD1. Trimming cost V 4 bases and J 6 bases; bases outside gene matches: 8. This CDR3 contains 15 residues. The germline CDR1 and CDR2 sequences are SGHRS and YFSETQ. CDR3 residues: CASSRGTGGFAEAFF. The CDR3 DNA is TGCGCCAGCAGCCGGGGGACAGGGGGTTTCGCTGAAGCTTTCTTT.

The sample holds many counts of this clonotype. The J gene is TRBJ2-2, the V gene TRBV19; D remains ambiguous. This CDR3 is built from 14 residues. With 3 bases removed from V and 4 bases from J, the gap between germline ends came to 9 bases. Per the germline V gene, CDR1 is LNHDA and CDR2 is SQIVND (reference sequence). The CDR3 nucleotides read TGTGCCAGTAGTATCTCGGCTAGCACCGGGGAGCTGTTTTTT. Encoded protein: CASSISASTGELFF.

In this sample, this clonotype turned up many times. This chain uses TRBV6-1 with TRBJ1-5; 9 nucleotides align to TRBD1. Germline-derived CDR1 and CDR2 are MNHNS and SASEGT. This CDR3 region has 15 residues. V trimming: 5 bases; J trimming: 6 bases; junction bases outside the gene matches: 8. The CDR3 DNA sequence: TGTGCCAGCAGTTTACCCGGGACAGGGTTTCAGCCCCAGCATTTT. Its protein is CASSLPGTGFQPQHF.

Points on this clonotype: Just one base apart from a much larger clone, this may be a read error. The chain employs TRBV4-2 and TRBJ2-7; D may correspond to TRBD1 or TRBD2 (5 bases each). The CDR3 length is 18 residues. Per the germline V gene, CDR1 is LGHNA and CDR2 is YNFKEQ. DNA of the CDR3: TGTGCCAGCAGCCAAGGTTTGGGGCTAGCAGGTTTTGCCTACGGGCAGTACTTC. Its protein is CASSQGLGLAGFAYGQYF.

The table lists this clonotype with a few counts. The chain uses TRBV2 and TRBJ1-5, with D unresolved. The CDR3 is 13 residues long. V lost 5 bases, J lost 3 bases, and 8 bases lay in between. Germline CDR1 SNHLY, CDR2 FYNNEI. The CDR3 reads CASSREVNQPQHF. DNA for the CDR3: TGTGCCAGCAGTAGGGAGGTCAATCAGCCCCAGCATTTT.

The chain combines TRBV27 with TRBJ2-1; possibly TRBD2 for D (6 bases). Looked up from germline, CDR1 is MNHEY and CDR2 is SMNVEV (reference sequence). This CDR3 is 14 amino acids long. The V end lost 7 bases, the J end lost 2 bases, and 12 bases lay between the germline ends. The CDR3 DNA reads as TGTGCCAGCAAGGAGGGGTTCGCCTACAATGAGCAGTTCTTC. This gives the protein CASKEGFAYNEQFF.

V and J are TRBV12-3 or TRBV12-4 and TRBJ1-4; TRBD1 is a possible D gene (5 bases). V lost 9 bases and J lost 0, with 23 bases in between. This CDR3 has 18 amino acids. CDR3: CASRSSLTGLPTNEKLFF. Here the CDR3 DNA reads TGTGCCAGTAGGTCGAGTTTAACAGGCCTCCCAACTAATGAAAAACTGTTTTTT.

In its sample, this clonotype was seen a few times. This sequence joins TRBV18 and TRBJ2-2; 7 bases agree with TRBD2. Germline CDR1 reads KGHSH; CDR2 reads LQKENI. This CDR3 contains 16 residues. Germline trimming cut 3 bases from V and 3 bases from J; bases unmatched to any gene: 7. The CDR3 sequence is CASSPVVGGDTGELFF. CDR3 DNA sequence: TGTGCCAGCTCACCGGTAGTGGGAGGGGACACCGGGGAGCTGTTTTTT.

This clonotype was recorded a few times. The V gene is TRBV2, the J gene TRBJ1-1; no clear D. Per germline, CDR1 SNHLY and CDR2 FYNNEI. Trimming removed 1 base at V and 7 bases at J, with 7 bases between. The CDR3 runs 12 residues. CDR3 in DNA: TGTGCCAGCAGTGAAGAGGCAGTTGAAGCTTTCTTT. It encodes CASSEEAVEAFF.

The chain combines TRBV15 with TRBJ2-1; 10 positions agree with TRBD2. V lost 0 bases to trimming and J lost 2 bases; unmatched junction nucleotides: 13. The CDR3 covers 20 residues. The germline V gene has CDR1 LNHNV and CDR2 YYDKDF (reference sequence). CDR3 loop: CATSREGLAEPESAYNEQFF. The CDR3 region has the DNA TGTGCCACCAGCAGAGAAGGACTAGCGGAACCCGAGAGCGCCTACAATGAGCAGTTCTTC.

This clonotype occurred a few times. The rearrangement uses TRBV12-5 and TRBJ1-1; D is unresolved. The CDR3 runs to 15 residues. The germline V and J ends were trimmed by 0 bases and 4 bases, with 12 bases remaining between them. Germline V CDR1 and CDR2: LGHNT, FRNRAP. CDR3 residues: CASGLVQAGGTEAFF. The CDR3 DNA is TGTGCTAGTGGTTTGGTCCAGGCTGGTGGCACTGAAGCTTTCTTT.

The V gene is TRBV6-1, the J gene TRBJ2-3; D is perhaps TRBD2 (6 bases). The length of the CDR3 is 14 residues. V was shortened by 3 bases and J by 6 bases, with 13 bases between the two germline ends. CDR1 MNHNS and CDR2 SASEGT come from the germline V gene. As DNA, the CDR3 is TGTGCCAGCAGTGAGCAGGGCGCGGGGGATACGCAGTATTTT. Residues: CASSEQGAGDTQYF.

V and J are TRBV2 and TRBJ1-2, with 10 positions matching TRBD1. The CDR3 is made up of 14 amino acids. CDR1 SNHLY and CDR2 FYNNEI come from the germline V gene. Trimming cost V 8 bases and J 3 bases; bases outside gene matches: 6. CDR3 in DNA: TGTGCCAGCCATGGGGACAGGGGCTACTATGGCTACACCTTC. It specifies CASHGDRGYYGYTF.

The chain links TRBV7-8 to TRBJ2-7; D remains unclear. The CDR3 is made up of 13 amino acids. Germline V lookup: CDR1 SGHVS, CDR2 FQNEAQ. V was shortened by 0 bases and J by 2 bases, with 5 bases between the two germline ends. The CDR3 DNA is TGTGCCAGCAGCTTAGCGCGTACCTACGAGCAGTACTTC. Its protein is CASSLARTYEQYF.

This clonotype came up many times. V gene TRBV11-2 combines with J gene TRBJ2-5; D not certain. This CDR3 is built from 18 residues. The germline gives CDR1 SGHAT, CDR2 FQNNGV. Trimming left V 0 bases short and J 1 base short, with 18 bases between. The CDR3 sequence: CASSLDRRQAVLQETQYF. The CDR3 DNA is TGTGCCAGCAGCTTAGACCGCAGGCAGGCCGTTCTCCAAGAGACCCAGTACTTC.

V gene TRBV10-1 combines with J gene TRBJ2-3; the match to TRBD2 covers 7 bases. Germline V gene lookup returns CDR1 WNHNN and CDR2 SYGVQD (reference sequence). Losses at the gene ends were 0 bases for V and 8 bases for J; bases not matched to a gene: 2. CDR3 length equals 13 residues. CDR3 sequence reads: CASSESLAATQYF. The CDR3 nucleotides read TGCGCCAGCAGTGAGTCTCTAGCGGCTACGCAGTATTTT.

CDR3 protein: CSASVTPNTLDTQYF. The CDR3 coding sequence is TGCAGTGCTAGCGTCACCCCAAATACGCTTGATACGCAGTATTTT. The chain has TRBV20-1 and TRBJ2-3; D gene uncertain. CDR1 DFQATT and CDR2 SNEGSKA come from the germline V gene (reference sequence). The CDR3 is made up of 15 amino acids. The V and J ends lost 3 bases and 6 bases respectively, with 19 bases between them.

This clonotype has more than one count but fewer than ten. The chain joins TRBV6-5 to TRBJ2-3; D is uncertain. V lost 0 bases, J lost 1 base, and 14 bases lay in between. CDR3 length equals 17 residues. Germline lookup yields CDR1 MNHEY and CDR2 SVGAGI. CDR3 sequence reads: CASSYSSGRGGTDTQYF. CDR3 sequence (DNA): TGTGCCAGCAGTTACTCCTCCGGACGTGGGGGCACAGATACGCAGTATTTT.

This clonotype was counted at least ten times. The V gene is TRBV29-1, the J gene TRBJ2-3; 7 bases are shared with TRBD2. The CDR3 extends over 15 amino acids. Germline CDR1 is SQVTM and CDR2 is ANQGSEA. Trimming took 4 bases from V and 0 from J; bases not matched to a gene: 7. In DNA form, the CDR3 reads TGCAGCGTTGGTTGGGGGGGAGGTAGCACAGATACGCAGTATTTT. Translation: CSVGWGGGSTDTQYF.

The CDR3 nucleotides read TGTGCCAGCAGCTTGGGCCGGGGCACACTTGAATCCGGGGAGCTGTTTTTT. It yields the protein CASSLGRGTLESGELFF. The rearrangement joins TRBV11-1 to TRBJ2-2; D possibly uses TRBD1 or TRBD2 (5 bases each). In germline, CDR1 is SGHAT, CDR2 FQDESV (reference sequence). The CDR3 is 17 amino acids. Trimming removed 3 bases at V and 6 bases at J, with 20 bases between.

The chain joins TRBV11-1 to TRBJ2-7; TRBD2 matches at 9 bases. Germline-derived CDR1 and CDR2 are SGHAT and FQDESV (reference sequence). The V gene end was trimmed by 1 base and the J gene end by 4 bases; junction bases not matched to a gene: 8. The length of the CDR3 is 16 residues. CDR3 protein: CASSLEALGLAYEQYF. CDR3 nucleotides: TGTGCCAGCAGCTTAGAGGCTCTGGGACTAGCTTACGAGCAGTACTTC.

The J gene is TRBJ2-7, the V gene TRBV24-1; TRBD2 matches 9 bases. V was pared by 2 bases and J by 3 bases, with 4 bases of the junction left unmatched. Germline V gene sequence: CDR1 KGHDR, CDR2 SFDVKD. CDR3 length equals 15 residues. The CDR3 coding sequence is TGTGCCACCAGTGATTCGGGACTAGCTAACTACGAGCAGTACTTC. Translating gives CATSDSGLANYEQYF.

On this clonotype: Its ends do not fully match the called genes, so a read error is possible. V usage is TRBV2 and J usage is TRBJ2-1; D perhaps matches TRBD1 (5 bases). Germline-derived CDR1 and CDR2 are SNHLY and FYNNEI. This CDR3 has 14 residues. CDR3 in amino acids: CASGEQAAYNEQFF. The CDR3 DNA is TGTGCCAGCGGTGAACAGGCAGCCTACAATGAGCAGTTCTTC. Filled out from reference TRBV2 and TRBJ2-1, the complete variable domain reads EPEVTQTPSHQVTQMGQEVILRCVPISNHLYFYWYRQILGQKVEFLVSFYNNEISEKSEIFDDQFSVERPDGSNFTLKIRSTKLEDSAMYFCASGEQAAYNEQFFGPGTRLTVL.

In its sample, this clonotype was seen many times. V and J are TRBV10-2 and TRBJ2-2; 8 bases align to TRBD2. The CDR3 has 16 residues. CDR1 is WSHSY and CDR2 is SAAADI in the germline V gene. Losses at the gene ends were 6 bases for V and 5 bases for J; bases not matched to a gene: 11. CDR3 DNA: TGCGCCAGCAGACAACAAGCGGGAGCGGGGACCGGGGAGCTGTTTTTT. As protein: CASRQQAGAGTGELFF.

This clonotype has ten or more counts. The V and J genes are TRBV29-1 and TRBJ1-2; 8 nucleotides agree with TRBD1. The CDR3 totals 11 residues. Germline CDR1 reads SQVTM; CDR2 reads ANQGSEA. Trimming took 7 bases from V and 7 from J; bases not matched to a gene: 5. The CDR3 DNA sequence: TGCAGCGCCTTGACAGGGGTTGGCTACACCTTC. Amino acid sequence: CSALTGVGYTF.

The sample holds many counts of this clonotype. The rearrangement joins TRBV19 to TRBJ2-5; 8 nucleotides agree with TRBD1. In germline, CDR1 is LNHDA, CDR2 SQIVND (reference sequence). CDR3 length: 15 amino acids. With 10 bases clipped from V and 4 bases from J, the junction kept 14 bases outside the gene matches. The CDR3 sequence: CATSDGTGFRETQYF. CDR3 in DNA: TGTGCCACCAGCGACGGGACAGGCTTTCGAGAGACCCAGTACTTC.